This T cell receptor beta chain was observed in a study of a mutant IDH1 vaccine in newly diagnosed glioma. Whole-study context: With temozolomide cycles, or 4-6 weeks after radiotherapy alone, vaccination was started. Treatment recipients were about 62% male and 37.5% female, and their mean age was approximately 42 years.

This sample's time point: week 35, safety follow-up. One vaccine dose held 300 ug of mutant IDH1 20-mer peptide and came with topical imiquimod. Patients received eight vaccinations in weeks 1, 3, 5, 7, 11, 15, 19, 23. This CDR3 region has 13 residues. Germline V gene lookup returns CDR1 SSHAT and CDR2 FNYEAQ (reference sequence). Between the trimmed V and J ends, which lost 4 bases and 7 bases, there was a span of 14 bases. This clone was seen more than once but under ten times. Its antigen is currently unknown. Profiled with immunoSEQ multiplex PCR; TCRdb holds only in-frame clones, not every one. The table lists tens of thousands of clones, around 84% of them singletons, with 3.5% to 5% in the top ten.

The receptor comes from a woman younger than 30 with glioma. The V and J genes are TRBV7-7 and TRBJ2-7, with no clear D. Source: PBMCs, taken from a glioma patient whose treatment included an IDH1 peptide vaccine. The CDR3 is CASSSDIRKEQYF. CDR3 in DNA: TGTGCCAGCAGCTCTGACATCAGGAAAGAGCAGTACTTC.